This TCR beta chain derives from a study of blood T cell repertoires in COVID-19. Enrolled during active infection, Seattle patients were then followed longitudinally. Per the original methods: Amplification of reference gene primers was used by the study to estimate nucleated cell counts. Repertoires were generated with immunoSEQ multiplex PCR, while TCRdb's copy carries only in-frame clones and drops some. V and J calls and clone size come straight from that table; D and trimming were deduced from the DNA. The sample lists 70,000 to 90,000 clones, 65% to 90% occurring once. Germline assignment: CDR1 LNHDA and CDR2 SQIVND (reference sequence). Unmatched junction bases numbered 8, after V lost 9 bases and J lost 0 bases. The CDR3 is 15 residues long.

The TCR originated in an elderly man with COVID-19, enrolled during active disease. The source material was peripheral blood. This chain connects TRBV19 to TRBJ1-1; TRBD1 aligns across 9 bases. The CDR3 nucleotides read TGTGCCAGCGGGACAGGGAATTCCATGAACACTGAAGCTTTCTTT. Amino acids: CASGTGNSMNTEAFF.